The clone carrying this T cell receptor beta chain is categorized as medium-sized. Its antigen is still unknown. CDR1 and CDR2 (germline): MNHEY, SMNVEV (reference sequence). The germline V and J ends were trimmed by 6 bases and 6 bases, with 26 bases remaining between them. CDR3 size: 17 residues. TCRdb ran MiXCR on the PCR reads and lists one entry per CDR3 protein. The profile shows 10,000 to 12,000 distinct CDR3 sequences, roughly 20% of them singletons. The data belong to a study of molecular identifiers for immune sequencing clone quantification. Study-wide results and caveats: Single-cell amounts of spiked Jurkat TCR RNA were reportedly detectable among over 750,000 naive cells.

Material for sequencing was naive CD8+ T cells from blood, with Jurkat cell RNA spiked in. Subset noted: FACS-sorted CD8+CD4-CCR7+CD45RA+ naive T cells. The chain recombines TRBV27 with TRBJ1-1; a weak D match, TRBD1 (6 bases). This TCR was recovered from a human donor in good health. Some libraries in this study had Jurkat cell RNA spiked in. The CDR3 loop is CASSPRGSEVGIAEAFF. CDR3 nucleotides: TGTGCCAGCAGCCCCAGGGGCAGCGAAGTCGGTATCGCTGAAGCTTTCTTT.